This TCR beta chain was sequenced in a study of shared clonotypes between healthy human individuals. For the study at large: The study used three CD4 naive, three CD4 memory, two CD8 naive and one CD8 memory plate per donor. Study-wide results and caveats: Four donors shared around 5.2% of their naive CD4 clonotypes.

The germline CDR1 and CDR2 sequences are MNHEY and SMNVEV (reference sequence). There are 15 residues in the CDR3. V dropped 6 bases and J dropped 0; count of bases not matched to a gene: 6. Terminally differentiated effector memory CD45RA+ cells were excluded by CCR7 positive selection of CD45RO-negative cells. Caucasian adults residing in Nashville, Tennessee made up all the donors. In regard to this clone: Antigen specificity is unknown.

The protocol was immunoSEQ multiplex PCR, while the TCRdb copy is restricted to in-frame clones and leaves out a portion. Among about 2.2 million clones listed, about 92% were seen once. This chain joins TRBV27 and TRBJ2-7, with 9 bases lining up with TRBD2. This sequence was found in a man between 18 and 29 years old in good health. Some clones in this sample may be carry-over from other donors' samples. The specimen sequenced was naive CD8+ T cells from PBMCs. DNA for the CDR3: TGTGCCAGCAGGCTCAGCGGGGGGAGCTCCTACGAGCAGTACTTC. It specifies CASRLSGGSSYEQYF.